The 29 T cell receptor beta chains below were found in one sample sequenced in a study of beta chain features in type 1 diabetes. Of the isolated RNA, all was reverse transcribed, and so the sequenced material was expressed TCRB transcripts. The table came from immunoSEQ multiplex PCR; TCRdb's copy has only in-frame clones and leaves some out. The top ten hold roughly 0.038% of the sample, which has 350,000 to 450,000 clones, about 14% seen once. The sequenced sample was naive CD4+ T cells from blood. The receptors were gathered from a man under 40 in good health.

Only a few counts were recorded for this clone. V is TRBV30 and J is TRBJ2-2; tentative D call: TRBD1 (6 bases). The CDR3 length is 14 residues. The germline V gene encodes CDR1 GTSNPN and CDR2 SVGIG (reference sequence). V was clipped by 2 bases and J by 4 bases, with 11 bases between them. The CDR3, as DNA: TGTGCCTGGAGTTTTAGGGGGACCACCGGGGAGCTGTTTTTT. Amino acids: CAWSFRGTTGELFF.

V is TRBV5-4 and J is TRBJ2-7, with D tentatively TRBD1 or TRBD2 (5 bases each). The CDR3 is 14 amino acids. Germline CDR1 is SGHNT and CDR2 is YYREEE (reference sequence). V dropped 4 bases and J dropped 2 bases, with 13 bases sitting between them. DNA for the CDR3: TGTGCCAGCAGCCGTGACCGGGACGCCTACGAGCAGTACTTC. The encoded protein is CASSRDRDAYEQYF.

The genes are TRBV4-1 and TRBJ1-1; D is undetermined. This CDR3 is built from 13 residues. From germline, CDR1 is MGHRA and CDR2 YSYEKL. Trimming removed 2 bases from V and 2 bases from J, with 6 bases in between. The CDR3 region has the DNA TGCGCCAGCAGCCAATCCGGAAACACTGAAGCTTTCTTT. It encodes CASSQSGNTEAFF.

This clone was counted a few times. This chain connects TRBV19 to TRBJ2-7, with 9 bases fitting TRBD2. Germline V gene data show CDR1 as LNHDA and CDR2 as SQIVND (reference sequence). V was clipped by 3 bases and J by 2 bases; unmatched bases: 2. The CDR3 totals 14 residues. In DNA form, the CDR3 reads TGTGCCAGTAGTATGCGGGAGGGCCCCTACGAGCAGTACGTC. The encoded protein is CASSMREGPYEQYV.

The rearrangement links TRBV6-6 to TRBJ1-2, with D possibly TRBD1 on 5 matching bases. V was clipped by 5 bases and J by 2 bases, with 15 bases between them. The CDR3 is 15 amino acids. From germline, CDR1 is MNHNY and CDR2 SVGAGI (reference sequence). This CDR3 reads CASSPPGGLNYGYTF. The CDR3 nucleotides are TGTGCCAGCAGTCCACCGGGGGGACTCAACTATGGCTACACCTTC.

The chain joins TRBV7-9 to TRBJ2-6; D remains unclear. The germline CDR1 and CDR2 sequences are SEHNR and FQNEAQ (reference sequence). This CDR3 is built from 13 residues. Between the trimmed V and J ends, which lost 9 bases and 2 bases, there was a span of 8 bases. The CDR3 sequence is CASQSAGANVLTF. Here the CDR3 DNA reads TGTGCCAGTCAGTCGGCTGGGGCCAACGTCCTGACTTTC. Variable domain in full (rest from reference TRBV7-9 and TRBJ2-6): DTGVSQNPRHKITKRGQNVTFRCDPISEHNRLYWYRQTLGQGPEFLTYFQNEAQLEKSRLLSDRFSAERPKGSFSTLEIQRTEQGDSAMYLCASQSAGANVLTFGAGSRLTVL.

This clone was seen a few times. The V call is TRBV30, the J call TRBJ2-1; no reliable D call. This CDR3 is built from 14 residues. The germline V gene encodes CDR1 GTSNPN and CDR2 SVGIG (reference sequence). V was clipped by 2 bases and J by 6 bases, with 14 bases between them. CDR3 in amino acids: CAWSRIISSNEQFF. The CDR3 coding sequence is TGTGCCTGGAGTAGAATTATATCTTCCAATGAGCAGTTCTTC.

The table lists this clone with a few counts. The rearrangement uses TRBV18 and TRBJ2-1; 10 bases fit TRBD1. The length of the CDR3 is 15 residues. Germline V lookup: CDR1 KGHSH, CDR2 LQKENI. V dropped 3 bases and J dropped 5; count of bases not matched to a gene: 4. CDR3 loop: CASSPAGQGHNEQFF. Written as DNA, the CDR3 is TGTGCCAGCTCACCCGCGGGACAGGGGCACAATGAGCAGTTCTTC. Full variable domain (missing parts from reference TRBV18 and TRBJ2-1): NAGVMQNPRHLVRRRGQEARLRCSPMKGHSHVYWYRQLPEEGLKFMVYLQKENIIDESGMPKERFSAEFPKEGPSILRIQQVVRGDSAAYFCASSPAGQGHNEQFFGPGTRLTVL.

This clone was seen a handful of times. J is TRBJ1-2 and V is TRBV29-1; the match to TRBD1 covers 7 bases. Germline values: CDR1 SQVTM, CDR2 ANQGSEA. Germline trimming cut 6 bases from V and 7 bases from J; bases unmatched to any gene: 11. This CDR3 region has 13 residues. The DNA of the CDR3 is TGCAGCGTCGCGACAGGGATCGTAGGTGGCTACACCTTC. Its protein is CSVATGIVGGYTF. Complete variable domain (other parts from reference TRBV29-1 and TRBJ1-2): SAVISQKPSRDICQRGTSLTIQCQVDSQVTMMFWYRQQPGQSLTLIATANQGSEATYESGFVIDKFPISRPNLTFSTLTVSNMSPEDSSIYLCSVATGIVGGYTFGSGTRLTVV.

This clone was seen only a few times. The V call is TRBV30, the J call TRBJ2-4; D possibly corresponds to TRBD2 (5 bases). The CDR3 is made up of 18 amino acids. Germline CDR1 GTSNPN, CDR2 SVGIG (reference sequence). Between the trimmed V and J ends, which lost 0 bases and 4 bases, there was a span of 22 bases. The CDR3 is CAWSVFRLARGLKNIQYF. CDR3 nucleotide sequence: TGTGCCTGGAGTGTATTTAGGCTAGCCCGCGGACTGAAAAACATTCAGTACTTC.

V usage is TRBV19 and J usage is TRBJ2-5; 7 bases align to TRBD2. The CDR3 extends over 13 amino acids. Germline CDR1 LNHDA, CDR2 SQIVND (reference sequence). V was pared by 1 base and J by 5 bases, with 1 base of the junction left unmatched. The CDR3: CASSIGAGETQYF. In DNA form, the CDR3 reads TGTGCCAGTAGTATAGGAGCGGGGGAGACCCAGTACTTC.

CDR3 protein: CSVDAAQRGTEAFF. The DNA of the CDR3 is TGCAGCGTTGATGCGGCCCAACGCGGCACTGAAGCTTTCTTT. The V call is TRBV29-1, the J call TRBJ1-1; D gene unclear. The CDR3 runs to 14 residues. Germline CDR1 and CDR2: SQVTM and ANQGSEA. V was trimmed by 3 bases and J by 4 bases, leaving 15 bases between them.

Concerning this clone: Different DNA sequences within this sample yield the same CDR3. The chain is built from TRBV18 and TRBJ1-1; the D is unclear. V was clipped by 3 bases and J by 0 bases, with 5 bases between them. The CDR3 has 13 residues. Germline lookup yields CDR1 KGHSH and CDR2 LQKENI. The CDR3 nucleotides are TGTGCCAGCTCACCGGGTATGAACACTGAAGCTTTCTTT. Translated: CASSPGMNTEAFF.

As DNA, the CDR3 is TGCAGCGTTGAACCCGCCCGGGGACAGGGCTCCGAGCAGTACTTC. The encoded protein is CSVEPARGQGSEQYF. J is TRBJ2-7 and V is TRBV29-1; the match to TRBD1 covers 9 bases. The germline V gene has CDR1 SQVTM and CDR2 ANQGSEA. The CDR3 totals 15 residues. J was trimmed by 6 bases and V by 2 bases; bases with no gene match: 11.

The chain uses TRBV4-3 and TRBJ2-7, with D perhaps matching TRBD1 or TRBD2 (5 bases each). Germline V gene data show CDR1 as LGHNA and CDR2 as YSLEER. The CDR3 is made up of 14 amino acids. V was pared by 4 bases and J by 1 base, with 11 bases between. CDR3 nucleotides: TGCGCCAGCAGCCTCACGGGGCTATCCTACGAGCAGTACGTC. Amino acid sequence: CASSLTGLSYEQYV.

CDR3 nucleotides: TGCGCCAGCAGCTTGCTAGCGGGAGAAGCAGATACGCAGTATTTT. This translates into CASSLLAGEADTQYF. The genes are TRBV5-1 and TRBJ2-3, with TRBD2 matching over 10 bases. The trim removed 1 base at V and 4 bases at J, leaving 3 bases unmatched. The CDR3 runs 15 residues. Germline CDR1 and CDR2: SGHRS and YFSETQ.

This clone has only a few counts. This sequence joins TRBV5-7 and TRBJ2-7, with 7 bases lining up with TRBD2. TRBV5-7 is flagged as an ORF with uncertain function. The CDR3 contains 16 residues. J was trimmed by 5 bases and V by 4 bases; bases with no gene match: 15. CDR3 residues: CASSPRAGPPENEQYF. The CDR3 nucleotides are TGTGCCAGCAGCCCTAGAGCGGGACCGCCGGAGAACGAGCAGTACTTC.

The chain combines TRBV14 with TRBJ2-1; 8 nucleotides agree with TRBD2. The CDR3 has 20 residues. V lost 1 base and J lost 4; bases outside the gene matches: 18. Germline CDR1 is SGHDN and CDR2 is FVKESK. As DNA, the CDR3 is TGTGCCAGCAGCCAAGTCCCTAGCGGGTTAAACAAAGATTTTTACAATGAGCAGTTCTTC. Translating it yields CASSQVPSGLNKDFYNEQFF.

This clone was observed a few times. This chain links TRBV7-9 with TRBJ2-2, with 8 bases lining up with TRBD2. V shed 4 bases and J 0 bases; nucleotides not matched to a gene: 4. From germline, CDR1 is SEHNR and CDR2 FQNEAQ (reference sequence). CDR3 length equals 16 residues. The CDR3 is CASSSLAVSNTGELFF. CDR3 bases: TGTGCCAGCAGCTCACTAGCGGTATCGAACACCGGGGAGCTGTTTTTT.

This clone was recorded a few times. This rearrangement joins TRBV10-3 to TRBJ2-7; D might be TRBD1 (6 bases). Germline V gene lookup returns CDR1 ENHRY and CDR2 SYGVKD. CDR3 length: 13 amino acids. V was clipped by 4 bases and J by 4 bases, with 11 bases between them. CDR3 sequence: CAISVQGQYEQYF. CDR3 sequence (DNA): TGTGCCATCAGTGTACAGGGCCAGTACGAGCAGTACTTC.

The V gene is TRBV6-5, the J gene TRBJ2-5; D may be TRBD2 (6 bases). The germline V and J ends were trimmed by 6 bases and 0 bases, with 14 bases remaining between them. The CDR3 spans 15 residues. Germline CDR1 reads MNHEY; CDR2 reads SVGAGI. CDR3: CASRTGLSYQETQYF. DNA for the CDR3: TGTGCCAGCAGGACGGGACTTTCGTACCAAGAGACCCAGTACTTC.

The genes are TRBV19 and TRBJ1-2; 9 bases fit TRBD1. J lost 7 bases, V lost 4 bases, and 7 bases had no gene match. CDR1 and CDR2 from the germline V gene are LNHDA and SQIVND (reference sequence). The CDR3 sequence is 14 residues long. The CDR3 protein is CASSRKGQGRGYTF. As DNA, the CDR3 is TGTGCCAGTAGTAGAAAGGGACAGGGCCGTGGCTACACCTTC. Looking up the rest from reference TRBV19 and TRBJ1-2 gives the full variable domain: DGGITQSPKYLFRKEGQNVTLSCEQNLNHDAMYWYRQDPGQGLRLIYYSQIVNDFQKGDIAEGYSVSREKKESFPLTVTSAQKNPTAFYLCASSRKGQGRGYTFGSGTRLTVV.

The chain combines TRBV18 with TRBJ2-3, with 12 bases matching TRBD2. CDR1 is KGHSH and CDR2 is LQKENI in the germline V gene. The CDR3 spans 19 residues. Trimming removed 3 bases from V and 3 bases from J; junction bases left unmatched: 13. The CDR3 here is CASSPPFSLAGGRTDTQYF. CDR3 in DNA: TGTGCCAGCTCACCCCCTTTTTCACTAGCGGGGGGCCGGACAGATACGCAGTATTTT.

This chain links TRBV29-1 with TRBJ2-2; D might be TRBD1 or TRBD2, each matching 5 bases. CDR3 length: 14 residues. Trimming removed 4 bases at V and 3 bases at J, with 12 bases between. The germline gives CDR1 SQVTM, CDR2 ANQGSEA. For the CDR3, the DNA is TGCAGCGTTGCTGTTGGGGGAGACACCGGGGAGCTGTTTTTT. This gives the protein CSVAVGGDTGELFF.

This clone occurred a few times. V is TRBV18 and J is TRBJ2-3; the D gene could be TRBD1 or TRBD2 (5 bases each). V was pared by 5 bases and J by 0 bases, with 15 bases between. The CDR3 spans 16 residues. Germline V lookup: CDR1 KGHSH, CDR2 LQKENI. CDR3 coding DNA: TGTGCCAGCTCATCACTCCAGGGAGCTAGCACAGATACGCAGTATTTT. It specifies CASSSLQGASTDTQYF.

This clone was observed a few times. An end of the junction does not agree with germline; a read error may underlie this. CDR3 protein: CASSPRTSSHEQYF. CDR3 in DNA: TGTGCCAGCAGCCCGAGGACTAGCTCCCACGAGCAGTACTTC. The chain uses TRBV9 and TRBJ2-7, with 8 nucleotides matching TRBD2. The CDR3 covers 14 residues. Germline CDR1 and CDR2: SGDLS and YYNGEE.

With respect to this clone: The identical CDR3 is also encoded by other nucleotide sequences in the sample. This chain links TRBV30 with TRBJ1-2; TRBD1 is a possible D gene (5 bases). This CDR3 comprises 12 residues. The germline V gene encodes CDR1 GTSNPN and CDR2 SVGIG (reference sequence). Deletions cut 1 base from V and 5 bases from J, with 8 bases between. The DNA for the CDR3 is TGTGCCTGGAGTGGGGGCCTATATGGCTACACCTTC. Translating it yields CAWSGGLYGYTF.

The rearrangement joins TRBV7-6 to TRBJ2-3; no clear D. CDR3 length equals 15 residues. The V gene lost 2 bases and the J gene lost 0 bases, with 9 bases spanning the gap. CDR1 SGHVS and CDR2 FNYEAQ come from the germline V gene. CDR3 DNA sequence: TGTGCCAGCAGCTTAAGCGCTAAGAGCACAGATACGCAGTATTTT. Translated: CASSLSAKSTDTQYF.

This rearrangement joins TRBV7-8 to TRBJ2-1; D possibly corresponds to TRBD1 (6 bases). Germline loops: CDR1 SGHVS, CDR2 FQNEAQ. The CDR3 has 17 residues. V gave up 0 bases and J gave up 0 bases, with 12 bases separating them. DNA for the CDR3: TGTGCCAGCAGCTTAGCGGGGGCCGCCAGCTCCTACAATGAGCAGTTCTTC. Protein product: CASSLAGAASSYNEQFF. Full variable domain (outside the CDR3, taken from reference TRBV7-8 and TRBJ2-1): GAGVSQSPRYKVAKRGQDVALRCDPISGHVSLFWYQQALGQGPEFLTYFQNEAQLDKSGLPSDRFFAERPEGSVSTLKIQRTQQEDSAVYLCASSLAGAASSYNEQFFGPGTRLTVL.